This entry lists 3 T cell receptor beta chains sequenced from one sample in a study of identical twins. MiXCR was run by TCRdb on the 5' RACE reads, yielding one entry per CDR3 protein. Of hundreds of thousands of distinct CDR3 sequences in the sample, around a sixth were seen once. Another study also made use of these data, one on T cells expressing NK-cell markers.

Sequencing used PBMCs. The receptors come from a woman aged 18-29 years in good health.

This clonotype turned up a few times. The chain recombines TRBV12-3 or TRBV12-4 with TRBJ2-1; 8 bases map to TRBD2. J was trimmed by 6 bases and V by 6 bases; bases with no gene match: 7. CDR3 length: 14 residues. Written as DNA, the CDR3 is TGTGCCAGCAGGGACTTCGGGAGGGCCAATGAGCAGTTCTTC. This codes for CASRDFGRANEQFF.

A word on this clonotype: This likely comes from a read error, as the CDR3 has no conserved phenylalanine or tryptophan at its end. The chain is built from TRBV6-1 and TRBJ2-1; no reliable D call. CDR1 and CDR2 from the germline V gene are MNHNS and SASEGT. The CDR3 runs 11 residues. The V gene lost 6 bases and the J gene lost 7 bases, with 7 bases spanning the gap. As DNA, the CDR3 is TGTGCCAGCAGGACGATGAATGAGCAGTTCCTC. This encodes CASRTMNEQFL.

This clonotype was recorded a few times. V and J are TRBV9 and TRBJ2-1; perhaps D is TRBD1 or TRBD2 (6 bases each). Per the germline V gene, CDR1 is SGDLS and CDR2 is YYNGEE. V lost 4 bases, J lost 3 bases, and 20 bases lay in between. The CDR3 length is 17 residues. The CDR3 loop reads CASSLRRDGGIYNEQFF. The CDR3 nucleotides are TGTGCCAGCAGCCTCCGCAGGGACGGGGGCATCTACAATGAGCAGTTCTTC.